These T cell receptor beta chains were read from a single sample in a study of cytomegalovirus exposure and HLA in healthy donors. Repertoires were generated with immunoSEQ multiplex PCR, while TCRdb's copy carries only in-frame clones and drops some. The profile shows approximately 160,000 clones, about 63% of them singletons. The material sequenced was PBMCs. The origin of the receptors is a woman aged 40-49 years in good health and CMV-seropositive. Each CDR3 is given with its conserved first and last residue. D genes are given only for firm matches. Clone size is shown for a subset of rows, as once, few, many or a class of expanded clone.

V	D	J	size	CDR3	DNA
TRBV28	-	TRBJ1-5	-	CASSLEWGGIQPQHF	TGTGCCAGCAGTTTAGAGTGGGGCGGGATTCAGCCCCAGCATTTT
TRBV29-1	-	TRBJ2-7	few	CSVEGDNSYEQYF	TGCAGCGTTGAGGGGGACAACTCCTACGAGCAGTACTTC
TRBV2	TRBD2	TRBJ2-1	-	CASSEAGGRQFF	TGTGCCAGCAGTGAAGCGGGAGGGAGACAGTTCTTC
TRBV19	-	TRBJ2-7	once	CASSGPGVRHEQYF	TGTGCCAGTAGTGGCCCGGGGGTGAGGCACGAGCAGTACTTC
TRBV11-2	TRBD2	TRBJ2-7	once	CASSHGGERREQYF	TGTGCCAGCAGTCACGGGGGGGAAAGGCGCGAGCAGTACTTC
TRBV19	-	TRBJ2-1	-	CASSGGTAIYNEQFF	TGTGCCAGTAGTGGAGGGACTGCGATCTACAATGAGCAGTTCTTC
TRBV27	TRBD2	TRBJ2-5	few	CASSSDLGLGETQYF	TGTGCCAGCAGTTCCGACCTAGGACTAGGGGAGACCCAGTACTTC
TRBV27	TRBD1	TRBJ2-2	-	CASSLSVGGRTGELFF	TGTGCCAGCAGTTTATCGGTAGGGGGCCGGACCGGGGAGCTGTTTTTT
TRBV5-8	TRBD1	TRBJ1-2	few	CASSRPGTGSDAYGYTF	TGTGCCAGCAGCCGTCCCGGGACAGGGTCGGACGCCTATGGCTACACCTTC
TRBV5-8	TRBD2	TRBJ2-1	once	CASSFGGGPYNEQFF	TGTGCCAGCAGCTTTGGGGGGGGTCCCTACAATGAGCAGTTCTTC
TRBV10-3	TRBD1	TRBJ1-1	-	CAISGQGARTEAFF	TGTGCCATCAGTGGACAGGGGGCGCGTACTGAAGCTTTCTTT
TRBV5-1	TRBD1	TRBJ2-5	-	CASSYTTGGQETQYF	TGCGCCAGCAGTTATACGACAGGGGGTCAGGAGACCCAGTACTTC
TRBV7-3	TRBD2	TRBJ2-5	-	CASSFGLAGGLETQYF	TGTGCCAGCAGTTTCGGACTAGCGGGGGGTCTAGAGACCCAGTACTTC
TRBV27	TRBD2	TRBJ2-4	-	CASSPSGGQNIQYF	TGTGCCAGCAGTCCCTCGGGAGGACAAAACATTCAGTACTTC
TRBV9	-	TRBJ1-2	few	CASSVVSGNYGYTF	TGTGCCAGCAGCGTAGTTTCAGGGAACTATGGCTACACCTTC
TRBV13	-	TRBJ1-5	once	CASSLAGNQPQHF	TGTGCCAGCAGCTTAGCAGGGAATCAGCCCCAGCATTTT
TRBV6-6	-	TRBJ1-2	-	CASSHPPAGGYTF	TGTGCCAGCAGTCACCCCCCCGCGGGTGGCTACACCTTC
TRBV4-3	TRBD2	TRBJ2-1	few	CASSQDLTSGWNEQFF	TGCGCCAGCAGCCAAGATCTGACTAGCGGGTGGAATGAGCAGTTCTTC
TRBV28	-	TRBJ2-7	-	CASSTLAGSHEQYF	TGTGCCAGCAGTACCCTGGCAGGCTCCCACGAGCAGTACTTC
TRBV10-3	-	TRBJ2-3	few	CAIGAGRTDTQYF	TGTGCCATCGGTGCGGGTAGAACAGATACGCAGTATTTT
TRBV10-3	-	TRBJ1-1	once	CAIRGSDQGNTEAFF	TGTGCCATCAGGGGATCGGATCAGGGGAACACTGAAGCTTTCTTT
TRBV28	-	TRBJ2-3	-	CASSSGTLSTDTQYF	TGTGCCAGCAGCTCCGGGACTCTTAGCACAGATACGCAGTATTTT
TRBV28	TRBD1	TRBJ1-1	-	CASSFTDRGRTAFF	TGTGCCAGCAGTTTCACGGACAGGGGGCGTACCGCTTTCTTT